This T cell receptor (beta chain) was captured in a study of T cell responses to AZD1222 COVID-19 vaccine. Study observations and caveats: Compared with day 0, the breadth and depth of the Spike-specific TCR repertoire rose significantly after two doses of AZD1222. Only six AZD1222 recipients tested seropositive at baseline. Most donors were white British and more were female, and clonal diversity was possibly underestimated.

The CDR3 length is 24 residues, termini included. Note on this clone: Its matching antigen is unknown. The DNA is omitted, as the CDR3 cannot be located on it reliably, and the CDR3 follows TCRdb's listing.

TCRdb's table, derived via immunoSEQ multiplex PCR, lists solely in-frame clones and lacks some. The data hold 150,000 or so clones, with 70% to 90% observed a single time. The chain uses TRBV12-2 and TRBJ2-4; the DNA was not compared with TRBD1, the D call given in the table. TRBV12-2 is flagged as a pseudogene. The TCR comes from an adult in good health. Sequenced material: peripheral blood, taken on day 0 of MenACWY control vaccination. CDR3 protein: CASRFCIIDKLYLCSFAAKNIQYF.